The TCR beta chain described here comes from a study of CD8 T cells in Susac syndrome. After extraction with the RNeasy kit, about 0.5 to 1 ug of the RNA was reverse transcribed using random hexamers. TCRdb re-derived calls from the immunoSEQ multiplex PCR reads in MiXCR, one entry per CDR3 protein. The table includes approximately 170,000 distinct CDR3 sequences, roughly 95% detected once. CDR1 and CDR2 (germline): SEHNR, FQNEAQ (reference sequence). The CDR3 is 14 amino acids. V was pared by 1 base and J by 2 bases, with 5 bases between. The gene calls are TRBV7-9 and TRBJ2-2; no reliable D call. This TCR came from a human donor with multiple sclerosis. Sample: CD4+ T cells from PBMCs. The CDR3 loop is CASSLDTNTGELFF. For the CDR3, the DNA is TGTGCCAGCAGCTTAGACACCAACACCGGGGAGCTGTTTTTT. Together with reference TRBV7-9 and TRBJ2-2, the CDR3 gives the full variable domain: DTGVSQNPRHKITKRGQNVTFRCDPISEHNRLYWYRQTLGQGPEFLTYFQNEAQLEKSRLLSDRFSAERPKGSFSTLEIQRTEQGDSAMYLCASSLDTNTGELFFGEGSRLTVL.